These 12 T cell receptor beta chains came from one sample sequenced in a study of PD-1 blockade in mismatch repair-deficient tumors. This table comes from immunoSEQ multiplex PCR, and its TCRdb copy is limited to in-frame clones, with some not included. The sample lists about 130,000 clones, almost 90% occurring once. The source was peripheral blood, collected just under 74 weeks after starting pembrolizumab. These receptors were collected from an adult with mismatch repair-deficient cancer.

This clone was detected once. This chain connects TRBV15 to TRBJ2-3; D is perhaps TRBD1 (6 bases). V dropped 4 bases and J dropped 0 bases, with 11 bases sitting between them. The CDR3 spans 15 residues. Germline loops: CDR1 LNHNV, CDR2 YYDKDF (reference sequence). This chain's CDR3 is CATSKGGTSTDTQYF. In nucleotides, the CDR3 is TGTGCCACCAGCAAAGGGGGAACTAGCACAGATACGCAGTATTTT.

The rearrangement joins TRBV6-5 to TRBJ1-2; possibly TRBD1 for D (6 bases). This CDR3 has 16 residues. V lost 2 bases and J lost 6, with 19 bases in between. Germline V gives CDR1 MNHEY, CDR2 SVGAGI. The CDR3 coding sequence is TGTGCCAGCAGTTACCTAAAGGGGGGGAAGGAGAATGGCTACACCTTC. Translated: CASSYLKGGKENGYTF.

The J gene is TRBJ2-7, the V gene TRBV5-3; no reliable D call. TRBV5-3 is recorded as an ORF, its role being uncertain. This CDR3 is 12 amino acids long. The ends were cut back, 0 bases at V and 7 bases at J, with 8 bases in the middle. The CDR3 region has the DNA TGTGCCAGAAGCTTGGCTTTGGGTGAGCAGTACTTC. Translating it yields CARSLALGEQYF.

The chain employs TRBV6-1 and TRBJ1-5; 10 bases are a match to TRBD1. CDR1 MNHNS and CDR2 SASEGT come from the germline V gene. The J segment lost 7 bases and the V segment lost 2 bases, leaving 14 bases of the junction unmatched. CDR3 length equals 18 residues. CDR3 sequence (DNA): TGTGCCAGCAGTGAATACAAATCTGGGACAGGGGAACGGCAGCCCCAGCATTTT. It yields the protein CASSEYKSGTGERQPQHF.

CDR3 loop: CARGTANTGELFF. The CDR3 DNA follows: TGTGCCAGAGGGACAGCGAACACCGGGGAGCTGTTTTTT. The gene calls are TRBV2 and TRBJ2-2, with 7 bases fitting TRBD1. The CDR3 runs to 13 residues. Germline CDR1 reads SNHLY; CDR2 reads FYNNEI. V was clipped by 9 bases and J by 0 bases; unmatched bases: 1.

This chain joins TRBV19 and TRBJ2-3; 9 nucleotides agree with TRBD2. The CDR3 loop spans 16 amino acids. V lost 3 bases, J lost 2 bases, and 6 bases stayed unmatched. Germline assignment: CDR1 LNHDA and CDR2 SQIVND (reference sequence). The CDR3 DNA reads TGTGCCAGTAGTATTGCGGGAGGGAGACTCACAGATACGCAGTATTTT. This gives the protein CASSIAGGRLTDTQYF.

The CDR3 DNA follows: TGTGCCAGCACGGACAGTTCTAGCACAGATACGCAGTATTTT. Residues: CASTDSSSTDTQYF. The V call is TRBV28, the J call TRBJ2-3; perhaps TRBD1 as D (6 bases). This CDR3 is 14 amino acids long. CDR1 is MDHEN and CDR2 is SYDVKM in the germline V gene. V was trimmed by 7 bases and J by 0 bases, leaving 11 bases between them.

V and J are TRBV29-1 and TRBJ2-3; perhaps TRBD2 as D (6 bases). The CDR3 covers 12 residues. Trimming removed 5 bases from V and 5 bases from J, with 11 bases in between. Per the germline V gene, CDR1 is SQVTM and CDR2 is ANQGSEA. The CDR3 protein is CSVFGRKDTQYF. The CDR3 DNA is TGCAGCGTTTTCGGGAGAAAAGATACGCAGTATTTT.

J is TRBJ2-3 and V is TRBV6-6; 8 nucleotides line up with TRBD2. Germline V gives CDR1 MNHNY, CDR2 SVGAGI (reference sequence). This CDR3 region has 15 residues. After removal of 2 bases from V and 6 bases from J, the junction contained 7 bases not matched to a gene. The CDR3 region is CASSYGSGRPDTQYF. The CDR3 region has the DNA TGTGCCAGCAGTTACGGGAGCGGGAGACCTGATACGCAGTATTTT.

This clone was recorded only once. The chain is built from TRBV2 and TRBJ2-5; TRBD2 agrees at 9 bases. Per germline, CDR1 SNHLY and CDR2 FYNNEI. The V gene end was trimmed by 9 bases and the J gene end by 4 bases; junction bases not matched to a gene: 0. This CDR3 comprises 11 residues. In nucleotides, the CDR3 is TGTGCCAGACTAGCGGGAGAGACCCAGTACTTC. Its translation is CARLAGETQYF.

The rearrangement uses TRBV28 and TRBJ1-1, with D possibly TRBD1 on 5 matching bases. This CDR3 contains 16 residues. Trimming shortened V by 6 bases and J by 4 bases, and 21 bases separated the two germline ends. Germline V CDR1 and CDR2: MDHEN, SYDVKM. CDR3 sequence: CASSDPGLTGSTEAFF. The CDR3 DNA follows: TGTGCCAGCAGCGACCCGGGACTTACGGGGAGCACTGAAGCTTTCTTT.

V is TRBV19 and J is TRBJ2-7; TRBD1 matches at 8 bases. Germline values: CDR1 LNHDA, CDR2 SQIVND (reference sequence). The CDR3 consists of 15 residues. With 1 base clipped from V and 3 bases from J, the junction kept 5 bases outside the gene matches. For the CDR3, the DNA is TGTGCCAGTAGTATAGTAGGACAGGGAATCTACGAGCAGTACTTC. Translating gives CASSIVGQGIYEQYF.